The following is a T cell receptor beta chain sequence with its context. This sample is drawn from a study of technical replicates of blood from several donors. The germline gives CDR1 LGHNA, CDR2 YSLEER. There are 16 residues in the CDR3. V lost 0 bases, J lost 2 bases, and 7 bases stayed unmatched. Profiling relied on immunoSEQ multiplex PCR, and the TCRdb table lists in-frame clones only, not all of them. This sample has fewer than 80,000 clones, with 86% found just once. The sequence was obtained from a human donor in good health. Some clones in this sample may be carry-over from other donors' samples. Material for sequencing was PBMCs. The rearrangement joins TRBV4-3 to TRBJ2-7, with 7 bases that match TRBD2. The CDR3 coding sequence is TGCGCCAGCAGCCAAGACTTGGGCGGGAGCCCCTACGAGCAGTACTTC. Its protein product is CASSQDLGGSPYEQYF.